The entry below gives a single T cell receptor (beta chain) sequence along with its context. Which antigen it targets is not known. There are no base qualities to consult, and no much larger clone falls within one base. The sample originates from a study of PD-1 and CTLA-4 blockade in melanoma (dated by TCRdb to the early 2020s). As for the study more broadly: In patients with melanoma, the study measured the effects of PD-1 blockade versus CTLA-4 blockade on the melanoma-reactive CD8 T cell response.

The library was prepared using the immunoSEQ multiplex PCR assay. Drawn from immuneACCESS, this table holds only the in-frame rearrangements with V and J called that TCRdb kept. Clones are partly lost; checked studies trace under half to an unresolved V gene and leave the rest unexplained. Counted in this sample were fewer than 20,000 clones; about 69% of them appeared once. Around a sixth of the sample belongs to the ten largest clones. V and J lose 1 base and 8 bases, and a span of 3 bases separates them. From a lookup of the germline V gene, CDR1 and CDR2 are MGHDK and SYGVNS. The CDR3 measures 11 amino acids from cysteine to phenylalanine. Of the read, only the CDR3 DNA is kept; its 33 bases are in frame from base 1.

The starting material was CD8+ T cells from peripheral blood, obtained before anti-PD-1 treatment. The TCR originated in a human donor with melanoma. The chain was built from TRBV25-1 and TRBJ2-1; no D gene can be assigned with confidence. The DNA reads TGTGCCAGCAGTGAATCCTATGAGCAGTTCTTC. Protein translation: CASSESYEQFF. Reference TRBV25-1 and TRBJ2-1 proteins supply the regions before and after the CDR3; the full variable domain is: EADIYQTPRYLVIGTGKKITLECSQTMGHDKMYWYQQDPGMELHLIHYSYGVNSTEKGDLSSESTVSRIRTEHFPLTLESARPSHTSQYLCASSESYEQFFGPGTRLTVL.